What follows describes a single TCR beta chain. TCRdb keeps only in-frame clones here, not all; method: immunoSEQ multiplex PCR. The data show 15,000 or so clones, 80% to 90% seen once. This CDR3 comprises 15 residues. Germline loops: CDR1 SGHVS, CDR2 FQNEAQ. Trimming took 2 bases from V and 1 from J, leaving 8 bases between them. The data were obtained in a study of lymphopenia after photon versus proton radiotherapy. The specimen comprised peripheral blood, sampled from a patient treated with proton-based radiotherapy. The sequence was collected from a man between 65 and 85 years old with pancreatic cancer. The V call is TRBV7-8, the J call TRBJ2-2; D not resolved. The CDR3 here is CASSLSPENTGELFF. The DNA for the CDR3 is TGTGCCAGCAGCTTATCTCCAGAGAACACCGGGGAGCTGTTTTTT. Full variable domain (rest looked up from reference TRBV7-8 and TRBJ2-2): GAGVSQSPRYKVAKRGQDVALRCDPISGHVSLFWYQQALGQGPEFLTYFQNEAQLDKSGLPSDRFFAERPEGSVSTLKIQRTQQEDSAVYLCASSLSPENTGELFFGEGSRLTVL.